The 20 T cell receptor beta chains below all came from one sample that was sequenced in a study of Ad26.COV2.S vaccination and SARS-CoV-2 variants. Method: immunoSEQ multiplex PCR; TCRdb's copy keeps in-frame clones and lacks some. The table includes 410,000 or so clones, about nine tenths detected once. Regarding treatment: roughly 18 received Ad26.COV2.S at low or high dose, single or two shots; about 5 received placebo; per-sample allocation not given. Collection of samples fell on day 63 after the first vaccine or placebo injection. Sequencing used peripheral blood, obtained in a trial of Ad26.COV2.S vaccine versus placebo. The receptors were sampled from a person aged 18 to 65 who received the Ad26.COV2.S COVID-19 vaccine or a placebo.

V gene TRBV7-9 combines with J gene TRBJ2-1; 10 nucleotides match TRBD1. The CDR3 sequence is 16 residues long. V was pared by 3 bases and J by 9 bases, with 11 bases of the junction left unmatched. The germline gives CDR1 SEHNR, CDR2 FQNEAQ (reference sequence). CDR3 residues: CASSLGGQGPRGEQFF. For the CDR3, the DNA is TGTGCCAGCAGCTTGGGGGGACAGGGGCCTAGGGGTGAGCAGTTCTTC. The variable domain in full, completed from reference TRBV7-9 and TRBJ2-1, reads DTGVSQNPRHKITKRGQNVTFRCDPISEHNRLYWYRQTLGQGPEFLTYFQNEAQLEKSRLLSDRFSAERPKGSFSTLEIQRTEQGDSAMYLCASSLGGQGPRGEQFFGPGTRLTVL.

The gene calls are TRBV5-4 and TRBJ2-1; a weak D match, TRBD2 (6 bases). V was cut by 5 bases and J by 4 bases, with 10 bases left in between. The CDR3 is 13 amino acids. Germline values: CDR1 SGHNT, CDR2 YYREEE (reference sequence). The CDR3 spells CASRGRFYNEQFF. Written as DNA, the CDR3 is TGTGCCAGCAGGGGGAGGTTTTACAATGAGCAGTTCTTC.

This clone was picked up one time. This sequence joins TRBV7-2 and TRBJ1-2; a possible D gene is TRBD1 (5 bases). The CDR3 spans 11 residues. Trimming took 6 bases from V and 7 from J, leaving 9 bases between them. Germline CDR1 and CDR2: SGHTA and FQGNSA. The CDR3 DNA sequence: TGTGCCAGCAGGGACGGGGGTGGCTACACCTTC. Protein product: CASRDGGGYTF.

The chain combines TRBV6-5 with TRBJ1-4; tentatively, D is TRBD1 (5 bases). CDR1 MNHEY and CDR2 SVGAGI come from the germline V gene. This CDR3 spans 14 amino acids. Trimming shortened V by 5 bases and J by 7 bases, and 14 bases separated the two germline ends. The CDR3 spells CASSRTSGGEKLFF. Written as DNA, the CDR3 is TGTGCCAGCAGTCGGACGTCTGGGGGTGAAAAACTGTTTTTT.

V usage is TRBV24-1 and J usage is TRBJ2-2; D is uncertain. Per germline, CDR1 KGHDR and CDR2 SFDVKD. CDR3 size: 15 residues. Trimming removed 1 base from V and 2 bases from J, with 7 bases in between. The CDR3 DNA reads as TGTGCCACCAGTGATTTATCGGTTAACACCGGGGAGCTGTTTTTT. Its protein product is CATSDLSVNTGELFF.

V usage is TRBV19 and J usage is TRBJ2-7; 9 nucleotides align to TRBD1. Per the germline V gene, CDR1 is LNHDA and CDR2 is SQIVND (reference sequence). V lost 10 bases to trimming and J lost 4 bases; unmatched junction nucleotides: 8. This CDR3 contains 13 residues. The DNA for the CDR3 is TGTGCCACTTCGGGACAGGGACTTTACGAGCAGTACTTC. Translated, it gives CATSGQGLYEQYF.

The chain couples TRBV7-2 to TRBJ2-7; D is perhaps TRBD1 (6 bases). Germline CDR1 is SGHTA and CDR2 is FQGNSA. V was cut by 5 bases and J by 1 base, with 15 bases left in between. The CDR3 loop spans 15 amino acids. The CDR3 loop is CASSGSGTRSYEQYF. In DNA, the CDR3 is TGTGCCAGCAGCGGCTCCGGGACACGTTCCTACGAGCAGTACTTC.

This clone was observed a single time. The J gene is TRBJ2-3, the V gene TRBV9; 7 bases agree with TRBD2. Looked up from germline, CDR1 is SGDLS and CDR2 is YYNGEE. This CDR3 contains 16 residues. J gave up 6 bases and V 1 base, and 11 bases lay outside the gene matches. CDR3 residues: CASSVRFGGGIDTQYF. The CDR3 nucleotides are TGTGCCAGCAGCGTAAGGTTCGGCGGGGGAATCGATACGCAGTATTTT.

This chain uses TRBV10-2 with TRBJ1-1; TRBD1 matches 7 bases. J was trimmed by 6 bases and V by 10 bases; bases with no gene match: 8. Germline CDR1 is WSHSY and CDR2 is SAAADI. This CDR3 contains 12 residues. CDR3 loop: CATGQATPEAFF. As DNA, the CDR3 is TGCGCCACAGGACAGGCAACCCCTGAAGCTTTCTTT.

The chain links TRBV4-3 to TRBJ1-5; no clear D gene. Germline V gene sequence: CDR1 LGHNA, CDR2 YSLEER. With 0 bases removed from V and 3 bases from J, the gap between germline ends came to 9 bases. The CDR3 extends over 15 amino acids. CDR3 sequence (DNA): TGCGCCAGCAGCCAAGAGTGGAACTTCAATCAGCCCCAGCATTTT. As protein: CASSQEWNFNQPQHF.

The chain links TRBV4-3 to TRBJ2-2; D unclear. This CDR3 contains 12 residues. Trimming removed 4 bases at V and 4 bases at J, with 4 bases between. Germline lookup yields CDR1 LGHNA and CDR2 YSLEER. The CDR3 reads CASSLSTGELFF. DNA for the CDR3: TGCGCCAGCAGCCTGTCCACCGGGGAGCTGTTTTTT.

This chain joins TRBV19 and TRBJ1-2, with a possible D match to TRBD1 (6 bases). The CDR3 has 13 amino acids. The germline gives CDR1 LNHDA, CDR2 SQIVND (reference sequence). V lost 7 bases and J lost 3, with 12 bases in between. The CDR3 DNA reads TGTGCCAGTAATACAGGGACCTACTATGGCTACACCTTC. Its protein product is CASNTGTYYGYTF.

This chain links TRBV11-2 with TRBJ2-3, with 8 bases that match TRBD2. V shed 1 base, J shed 0 bases, and the junction held 3 bases outside the gene matches. This CDR3 is 16 amino acids long. Looked up from germline, CDR1 is SGHAT and CDR2 is FQNNGV. The CDR3, as DNA: TGTGCCAGCAGCTTAGCCGGGGGGGCTAGCACAGATACGCAGTATTTT. Translation: CASSLAGGASTDTQYF.

J is TRBJ1-2 and V is TRBV9; 11 positions match TRBD1. The CDR3 consists of 15 residues. Germline loops: CDR1 SGDLS, CDR2 YYNGEE. V shed 3 bases and J 2 bases; nucleotides not matched to a gene: 3. Here the CDR3 DNA reads TGTGCCAGCAGCGCGAGGGACAGGGGGAACTATGGCTACACCTTC. As protein: CASSARDRGNYGYTF.

The gene calls are TRBV7-8 and TRBJ2-7; D ambiguous. The germline CDR1 and CDR2 sequences are SGHVS and FQNEAQ. This CDR3 has 13 amino acids. Trimming took off 1 base at V and 2 bases at J, with 6 bases between the two ends. The CDR3 loop reads CASSLDGTYEQYF. CDR3 bases: TGTGCCAGCAGCTTAGACGGCACCTACGAGCAGTACTTC.

The chain is built from TRBV6-5 and TRBJ1-1; tentatively, D is TRBD1 (5 bases). Per germline, CDR1 MNHEY and CDR2 SVGAGI. The CDR3 is 15 amino acids. Between the trimmed V and J ends, which lost 0 bases and 11 bases, there was a span of 19 bases. The CDR3 sequence is CASSYSGSGTFGAFF. The CDR3 DNA follows: TGTGCCAGCAGTTACTCGGGATCCGGGACGTTTGGCGCTTTCTTT.

The rearrangement joins TRBV7-5 to TRBJ1-5. TRBV7-5 is a pseudogene. The CDR3 spans 15 residues. CDR3 in amino acids: CARSLRENSNQPQHF. The CDR3 DNA reads TGTGCCAGAAGCTTACGCGAAAATAGCAATCAGCCCCAGCATTTT.

The chain employs TRBV6-5 and TRBJ1-2, with 11 bases identical to TRBD1. The CDR3 runs 15 residues. In germline, CDR1 is MNHEY, CDR2 SVGAGI. V lost 4 bases and J lost 7; bases outside the gene matches: 8. CDR3 in amino acids: CASSFNLGQGAGYTF. CDR3 nucleotides: TGTGCCAGCAGTTTCAACCTCGGACAGGGGGCTGGCTACACCTTC.

The rearrangement links TRBV15 to TRBJ2-7, with TRBD2 as a possible D gene (5 bases). Germline CDR1 is LNHNV and CDR2 is YYDKDF (reference sequence). V was trimmed by 5 bases and J by 3 bases, leaving 17 bases between them. CDR3 size: 15 residues. CDR3 DNA sequence: TGTGCCACCAGCGGGGTTCGGGGATGGGGCTACGAGCAGTACTTC. It encodes CATSGVRGWGYEQYF. The variable domain in full, completed from reference TRBV15 and TRBJ2-7, reads DAMVIQNPRYQVTQFGKPVTLSCSQTLNHNVMYWYQQKSSQAPKLLFHYYDKDFNNEADTPDNFQSRRPNTSFCFLDIRSPGLGDTAMYLCATSGVRGWGYEQYFGPGTRLTVT.

The count of this clone is one. CDR3 sequence (DNA): TGCAGTGCCGCTTCCTGGGTTGAGGCTTTCTTT. Protein sequence: CSAASWVEAFF. The chain joins TRBV20-1 to TRBJ1-1; D is undetermined. V gave up 6 bases and J gave up 11 bases, with 16 bases separating them. The germline V gene encodes CDR1 DFQATT and CDR2 SNEGSKA (reference sequence). The CDR3 consists of 11 residues.